This entry describes one T cell receptor (beta chain). Antigen: not known. This sample stems from a study of cytomegalovirus exposure and HLA in healthy donors. Points from the study as a whole: As was reported, the HLA-A and HLA-B alleles of most subjects were accurately predicted from TCR beta sequences.

Per the germline V gene, CDR1 is MDHEN and CDR2 is SYDVKM. The CDR3 is 16 amino acids. V was pared by 5 bases and J by 0 bases, with 14 bases between. The PCR employed 60 Vbeta primers together with 13 Jbeta primers. Clones were read by immunoSEQ multiplex PCR, and TCRdb kept only the in-frame ones, dropping some. The sample contains about 160,000 clones, about three quarters of which appear only once. This receptor was identified in a female donor in good health and CMV-seronegative. Sequenced input: PBMCs. The J gene is TRBJ2-1, the V gene TRBV28; D possibly corresponds to TRBD1 (6 bases). CDR3 DNA: TGTGCCAGCAGTCAAGGACAGCATTTCTCCTACAATGAGCAGTTCTTC. Translated: CASSQGQHFSYNEQFF.